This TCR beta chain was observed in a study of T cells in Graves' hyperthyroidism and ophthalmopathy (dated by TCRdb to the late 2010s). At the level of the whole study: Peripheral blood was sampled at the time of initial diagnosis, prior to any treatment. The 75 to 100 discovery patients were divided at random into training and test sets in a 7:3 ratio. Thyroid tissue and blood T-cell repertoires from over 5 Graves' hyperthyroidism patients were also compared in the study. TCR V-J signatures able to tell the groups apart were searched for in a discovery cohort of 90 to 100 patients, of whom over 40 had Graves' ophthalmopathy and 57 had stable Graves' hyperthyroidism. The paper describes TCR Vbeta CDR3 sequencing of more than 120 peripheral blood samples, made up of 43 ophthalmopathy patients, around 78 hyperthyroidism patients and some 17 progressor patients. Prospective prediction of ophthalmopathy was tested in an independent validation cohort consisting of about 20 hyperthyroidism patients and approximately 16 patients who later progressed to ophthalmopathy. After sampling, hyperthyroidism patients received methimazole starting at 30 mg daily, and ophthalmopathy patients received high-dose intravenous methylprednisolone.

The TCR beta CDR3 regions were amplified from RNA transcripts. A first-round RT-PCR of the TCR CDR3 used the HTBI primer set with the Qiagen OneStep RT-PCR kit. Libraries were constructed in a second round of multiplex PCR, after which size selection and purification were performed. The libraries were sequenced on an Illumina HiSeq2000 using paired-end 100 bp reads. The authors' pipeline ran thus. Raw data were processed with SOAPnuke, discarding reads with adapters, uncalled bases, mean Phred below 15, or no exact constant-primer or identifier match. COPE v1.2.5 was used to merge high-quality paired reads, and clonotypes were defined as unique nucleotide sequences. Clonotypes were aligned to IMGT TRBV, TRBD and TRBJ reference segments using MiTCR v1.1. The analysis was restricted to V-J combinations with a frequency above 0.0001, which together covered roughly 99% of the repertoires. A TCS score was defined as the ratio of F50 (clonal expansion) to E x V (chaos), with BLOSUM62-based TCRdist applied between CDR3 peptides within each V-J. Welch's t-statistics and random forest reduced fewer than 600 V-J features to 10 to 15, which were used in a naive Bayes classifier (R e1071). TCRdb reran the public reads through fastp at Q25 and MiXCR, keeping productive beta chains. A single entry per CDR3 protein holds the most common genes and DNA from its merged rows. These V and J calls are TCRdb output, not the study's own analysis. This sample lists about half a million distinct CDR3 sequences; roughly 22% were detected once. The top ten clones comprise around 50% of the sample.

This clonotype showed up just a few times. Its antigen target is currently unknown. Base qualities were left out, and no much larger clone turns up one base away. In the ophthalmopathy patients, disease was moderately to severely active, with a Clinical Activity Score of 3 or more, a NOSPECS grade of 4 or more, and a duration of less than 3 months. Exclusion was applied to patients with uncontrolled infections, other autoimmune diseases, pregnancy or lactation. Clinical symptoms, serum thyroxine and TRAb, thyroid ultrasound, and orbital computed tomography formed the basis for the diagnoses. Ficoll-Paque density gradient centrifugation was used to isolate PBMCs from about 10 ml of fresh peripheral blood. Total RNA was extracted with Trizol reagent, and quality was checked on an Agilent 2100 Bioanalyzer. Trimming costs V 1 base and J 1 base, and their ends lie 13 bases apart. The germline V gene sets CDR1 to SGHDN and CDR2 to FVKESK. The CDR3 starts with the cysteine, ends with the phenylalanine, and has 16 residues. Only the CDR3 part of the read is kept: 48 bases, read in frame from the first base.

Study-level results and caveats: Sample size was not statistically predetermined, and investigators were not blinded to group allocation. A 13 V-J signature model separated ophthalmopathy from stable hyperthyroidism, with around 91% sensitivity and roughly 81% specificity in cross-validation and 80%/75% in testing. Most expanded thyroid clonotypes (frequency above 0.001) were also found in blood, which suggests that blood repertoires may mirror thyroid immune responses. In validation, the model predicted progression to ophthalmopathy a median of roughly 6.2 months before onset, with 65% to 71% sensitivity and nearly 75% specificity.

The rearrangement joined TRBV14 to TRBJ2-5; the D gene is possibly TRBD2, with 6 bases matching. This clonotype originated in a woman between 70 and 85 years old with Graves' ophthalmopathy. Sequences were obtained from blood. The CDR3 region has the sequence CASSQAYWRGQETQYF. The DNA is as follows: TGTGCCAGCAGCCAAGCATACTGGAGGGGCCAAGAGACCCAGTACTTC.